The T cell receptor (beta chain) described here comes from a study of blood T cell repertoires in COVID-19. Study details: T cells, B-cell-depleted T cells, or PBMCs supplied cDNA or gDNA.

The CDR3 is 16 amino acids. Germline assignment: CDR1 MDHEN and CDR2 SYDVKM. Trimming cost V 7 bases and J 10 bases, with 28 bases left between them. The assay was immunoSEQ multiplex PCR, and TCRdb's table has in-frame clones only and misses some. Of 200,000 to 300,000 clones detected, roughly 86% appear once; the ten largest clones hold more than 0.55%. Input material: peripheral blood. This chain uses TRBV28 with TRBJ1-1; weak D call: TRBD1 (6 bases). The receptor was derived from a human donor in a cohort sampled during active COVID-19. Written as DNA, the CDR3 is TGTGCCAGCAACAACCTCGAATCGGGGGGCAGGCCCGGAGCTTTCTTT. Amino acid sequence: CASNNLESGGRPGAFF.